These 24 T cell receptor beta chains were all obtained from the same sample, sequenced in a study of human T cells and chemical hapten exposure. From the RACE reads, TCRdb called clonotypes with MiXCR, one entry per CDR3 protein. The table lists more than 110,000 distinct CDR3 sequences, about 12% of them singletons, with 1.3% to 1.5% in the top ten. The time point denotes: patch test 2, 6 weeks after DPC sensitization. Treatment meaning: therapeutic diphenylcyclopropenone sensitization with weekly scalp DPC. The source was whole blood, collected in connection with sensitization to the hapten diphenylcyclopropenone (DPC). The receptors originated from a woman aged 50 to 65 with alopecia areata. Some clones in this sample may be carry-over from other donors' samples.

Only a few counts were recorded for this clonotype. As DNA, the CDR3 is TGCAGCGTTGGAACAGGGCGGTCCGGGGAGCTGTTTTTT. Translation gives CSVGTGRSGELFF. The chain links TRBV29-1 to TRBJ2-2; TRBD1 might be the D (6 bases). Trimming pared 4 bases from V and 6 bases from J, leaving 12 bases between. CDR3 size: 13 residues. Per germline, CDR1 SQVTM and CDR2 ANQGSEA.

This clonotype has only a few counts. The gene calls are TRBV14 and TRBJ1-1; D gene uncertain. The V end was cut by 1 base, the J end by 2 bases, with 11 bases between. Germline lookup yields CDR1 SGHDN and CDR2 FVKESK. The CDR3 is 15 residues long. CDR3 in DNA: TGTGCCAGCAGCCAAGTCGCCGACTTCAACACTGAAGCTTTCTTT. Protein: CASSQVADFNTEAFF.

This clonotype turned up a few times. This sequence joins TRBV14 and TRBJ1-1; no clear D gene. The V end was cut by 4 bases, the J end by 0 bases, with 15 bases between. The V gene's germline CDR1 is SGHDN and CDR2 FVKESK. This CDR3 is built from 16 residues. Here the CDR3 reads CASSPTKGQVNTEAFF. CDR3 DNA: TGTGCCAGCAGCCCAACCAAAGGGCAGGTGAACACTGAAGCTTTCTTT.

In its sample, this clonotype was seen a few times. The J gene is TRBJ1-1, the V gene TRBV29-1, with D unresolved. This CDR3 contains 10 residues. Per the germline V gene, CDR1 is SQVTM and CDR2 is ANQGSEA. Trimming left V 2 bases short and J 4 bases short, with 2 bases between. CDR3 nucleotide sequence: TGCAGCGTTGAAACCACTGAAGCTTTCTTT. Translating it yields CSVETTEAFF.

The rearrangement uses TRBV29-1 and TRBJ2-1; D gene ambiguous. This CDR3 is 12 amino acids long. The V gene lost 1 base and the J gene lost 15 bases, with 16 bases spanning the gap. CDR1 and CDR2 from the germline V gene are SQVTM and ANQGSEA. In DNA, the CDR3 is TGCAGCGTTGAAGTATCCGCGGCCCGGCGGTTCTTC. This encodes CSVEVSAARRFF.

In this sample, this clonotype turned up a few times. CDR3 in DNA: TGCGCCAGCAGCCTGGAGGGACAGGTTACCAATGAGCAGTTCTTC. It yields the protein CASSLEGQVTNEQFF. The V gene is TRBV5-1, the J gene TRBJ2-1; TRBD1 matches at 8 bases. This CDR3 contains 15 residues. Germline V gives CDR1 SGHRS, CDR2 YFSETQ. J was trimmed by 6 bases and V by 4 bases; bases with no gene match: 9.

This clonotype was seen more than once but under ten times. The chain recombines TRBV24-1 with TRBJ2-2, with D tentatively TRBD1 (6 bases). CDR3 length: 14 amino acids. Trimming shortened V by 5 bases and J by 4 bases, and 10 bases separated the two germline ends. Germline V gene lookup returns CDR1 KGHDR and CDR2 SFDVKD. The CDR3 loop is CATSGGGGTGELFF. In nucleotides, the CDR3 is TGTGCCACCAGTGGAGGGGGTGGCACCGGGGAGCTGTTTTTT.

This clonotype was counted many times. The V and J genes are TRBV20-1 and TRBJ2-1, with 14 bases matching TRBD2. The germline V gene has CDR1 DFQATT and CDR2 SNEGSKA (reference sequence). Unmatched junction bases numbered 9, after V lost 0 bases and J lost 8 bases. This CDR3 comprises 17 residues. The DNA for the CDR3 is TGCAGTGCTAGAGATCTTAGGGGGACTAGCGGGAGAGATGAGCAGTTCTTC. Its protein product is CSARDLRGTSGRDEQFF.

This chain uses TRBV5-6 with TRBJ2-1, with 11 bases lining up with TRBD1. CDR1 is SGHDT and CDR2 is YYEEEE in the germline V gene. J was trimmed by 4 bases and V by 3 bases; bases with no gene match: 6. This CDR3 comprises 16 residues. The CDR3 region has the DNA TGTGCCAGCAGCTCCCCCGGGACAGGGGGTTACAATGAGCAGTTCTTC. Its protein product is CASSSPGTGGYNEQFF.

The chain employs TRBV27 and TRBJ1-6; no reliable D call. The V end lost 10 bases, the J end lost 9 bases, and 10 bases lay between the germline ends. This CDR3 has 11 amino acids. From germline, CDR1 is MNHEY and CDR2 SMNVEV (reference sequence). CDR3 DNA sequence: TGTGCCAAGAGAGGACCTTCACCCCTCCACTTT. This gives the protein CAKRGPSPLHF.

This clonotype was seen only a few times. The chain links TRBV19 to TRBJ2-1; 13 bases are shared with TRBD2. Losses at the gene ends were 3 bases for V and 6 bases for J; bases not matched to a gene: 8. Germline V gene lookup returns CDR1 LNHDA and CDR2 SQIVND (reference sequence). The CDR3 is 17 residues long. CDR3 region: CASSMALAGGPSNEQFF. CDR3 coding DNA: TGTGCCAGTAGTATGGCACTAGCGGGAGGGCCGTCCAATGAGCAGTTCTTC.

This clonotype was observed a handful of times. The rearrangement uses TRBV14 and TRBJ2-1; 7 positions match TRBD2. The CDR3 sequence is 14 residues long. Germline V gene data show CDR1 as SGHDN and CDR2 as FVKESK. Unmatched junction bases numbered 3, after V lost 5 bases and J lost 2 bases. The CDR3 DNA reads TGTGCCAGCAGCGTGAGCGGGACCTACAATGAGCAGTTCTTC. It translates to CASSVSGTYNEQFF.

This chain joins TRBV5-4 and TRBJ2-2; possibly TRBD2 for D (6 bases). Germline CDR1 is SGHNT and CDR2 is YYREEE (reference sequence). V gave up 3 bases and J gave up 3 bases, with 18 bases separating them. There are 17 residues in the CDR3. The CDR3 here is CASSYTSGTRYTGELFF. The DNA of the CDR3 is TGTGCCAGCAGCTACACGTCAGGGACTCGCTACACCGGGGAGCTGTTTTTT.

The V gene is TRBV20-1, the J gene TRBJ1-2; no definite D call. The V end lost 5 bases, the J end lost 5 bases, and 15 bases lay between the germline ends. The CDR3 sequence is 13 residues long. Germline CDR1 is DFQATT and CDR2 is SNEGSKA (reference sequence). The CDR3 DNA follows: TGCAGTGCTCAGATAGGTGGTGGTTATGGCTACACCTTC. Translating gives CSAQIGGGYGYTF.

The sample holds many counts of this clonotype. DNA of the CDR3: TGTGCTAGTGGTCCCGGACATCTATGGGGTGAGCAGTTCTTC. It codes for CASGPGHLWGEQFF. This chain joins TRBV12-5 and TRBJ2-1; D is possibly TRBD1 (5 bases). V dropped 5 bases and J dropped 9 bases, with 17 bases sitting between them. The CDR3 is 14 residues long. Germline CDR1 reads LGHNT; CDR2 reads FRNRAP.

This clonotype was counted ten times or more. CDR3 region: CASSVGQTLTHEQYF. The CDR3 DNA reads TGTGCCAGCAGCGTAGGACAGACCTTAACCCACGAGCAGTACTTC. The V gene is TRBV9, the J gene TRBJ2-7; D perhaps matches TRBD1 (5 bases). Germline CDR1 is SGDLS and CDR2 is YYNGEE. Trimming took off 0 bases at V and 5 bases at J, with 15 bases between the two ends. The CDR3 is 15 residues long.

This rearrangement joins TRBV29-1 to TRBJ2-3; 8 nucleotides agree with TRBD2. Germline CDR1 and CDR2: SQVTM and ANQGSEA. The CDR3 is 16 residues long. V dropped 4 bases and J dropped 1; count of bases not matched to a gene: 10. For the CDR3, the DNA is TGCAGCGTTGGAGGAAAGCGGGAGTCGGGCACAGATACGCAGTATTTT. It yields the protein CSVGGKRESGTDTQYF.

Ten or more counts support this clonotype. This sequence joins TRBV2 and TRBJ1-5, with D perhaps matching TRBD1 (5 bases). Germline assignment: CDR1 SNHLY and CDR2 FYNNEI. The V end was cut by 6 bases, the J end by 0 bases, with 12 bases between. The CDR3 is 15 residues long. The CDR3 loop is CASRTLGGSNQPQHF. The CDR3 region has the DNA TGTGCCAGCAGGACCCTGGGGGGTAGCAATCAGCCCCAGCATTTT.

This clonotype was detected ten times or more. The V call is TRBV5-1, the J call TRBJ2-5; D is unresolved. Germline V gene data show CDR1 as SGHRS and CDR2 as YFSETQ. The CDR3 length is 13 residues. With 4 bases removed from V and 4 bases from J, the gap between germline ends came to 11 bases. DNA of the CDR3: TGCGCCAGCAGCAGTGGAATAAGAGAGACCCAGTACTTC. Amino acid sequence: CASSSGIRETQYF.

This clonotype has only a few counts. The chain recombines TRBV28 with TRBJ1-2, with a tentative D call TRBD1 (5 bases). The germline V and J ends were trimmed by 2 bases and 5 bases, with 6 bases remaining between them. Germline CDR1 is MDHEN and CDR2 is SYDVKM. This CDR3 is 12 amino acids long. The CDR3 sequence: CASSLGGYGYTF. The CDR3, as DNA: TGTGCCAGCAGTTTAGGGGGGTATGGCTACACCTTC.

This clonotype was seen ten or more times. The V gene is TRBV29-1, the J gene TRBJ1-1, with D perhaps matching TRBD1 (6 bases). The CDR3 loop spans 13 amino acids. Germline V CDR1 and CDR2: SQVTM, ANQGSEA. V was trimmed by 0 bases and J by 7 bases, leaving 12 bases between them. CDR3 loop: CSVEDQGWGEAFF. DNA of the CDR3: TGCAGCGTTGAAGATCAGGGGTGGGGTGAAGCTTTCTTT.

This clonotype was seen a handful of times. The chain has TRBV3-1 and TRBJ2-2, with D maybe TRBD2 (6 bases). The CDR3 contains 16 residues. Trimming stripped 4 bases from V and 0 bases from J, with 12 bases between. The germline gives CDR1 LGHDT, CDR2 YNNKEL (reference sequence). The CDR3 protein is CASSRSGGANTGELFF. The CDR3 region has the DNA TGTGCCAGCAGCCGAAGCGGAGGGGCGAACACCGGGGAGCTGTTTTTT.

The CDR3 nucleotides read TGCAGTGCTAGGGACAGGACGACTGGGGCCAACGTCCTGACTTTC. Encoded protein: CSARDRTTGANVLTF. The chain is built from TRBV20-1 and TRBJ2-6; TRBD1 matches at 7 bases. CDR3 length: 15 amino acids. CDR1 is DFQATT, CDR2 SNEGSKA, per germline (reference sequence). Trimming cost V 3 bases and J 2 bases; bases outside gene matches: 4.

This clonotype has a handful of counts. The gene calls are TRBV12-3 or TRBV12-4 and TRBJ2-3, with D tentatively TRBD2 (5 bases). Trimming stripped 6 bases from V and 7 bases from J, with 11 bases between. This CDR3 region has 12 residues. The CDR3: CASREGLYTQYF. Here the CDR3 DNA reads TGTGCCAGCAGAGAGGGCCTTTATACGCAGTATTTT.